Described below is a single TCR beta chain sequence and its context. Its antigen is as yet unknown. This record comes from a study of T cell responses to AZD1222 COVID-19 vaccine. Sequencing was performed with immunoSEQ multiplex PCR; in TCRdb, only in-frame clones are kept and a portion is missing. The top ten clones hold around 1.7% of a sample with over 200,000 clones, 94% of them seen once. Findings and limits, study-wide: Rises in breadth and depth of Spike-specific TCRs came after two AZD1222 doses.

This sequence was found in an adult who received the MenACWY meningococcal vaccine as a control. The source was peripheral blood, collected 28 days after the second dose of the MenACWY control vaccine.

The CDR3 protein is CASSLGTSGGGYQETQYF. CDR3 DNA sequence: TGCGCCAGCAGCCTGGGGACTAGCGGGGGAGGGTACCAAGAGACCCAGTACTTC. This chain links TRBV5-1 with TRBJ2-5; TRBD2 aligns across 14 bases. Germline V lookup: CDR1 SGHRS, CDR2 YFSETQ. The CDR3 has 18 amino acids. V lost 4 bases to trimming and J lost 0 bases; unmatched junction nucleotides: 8.